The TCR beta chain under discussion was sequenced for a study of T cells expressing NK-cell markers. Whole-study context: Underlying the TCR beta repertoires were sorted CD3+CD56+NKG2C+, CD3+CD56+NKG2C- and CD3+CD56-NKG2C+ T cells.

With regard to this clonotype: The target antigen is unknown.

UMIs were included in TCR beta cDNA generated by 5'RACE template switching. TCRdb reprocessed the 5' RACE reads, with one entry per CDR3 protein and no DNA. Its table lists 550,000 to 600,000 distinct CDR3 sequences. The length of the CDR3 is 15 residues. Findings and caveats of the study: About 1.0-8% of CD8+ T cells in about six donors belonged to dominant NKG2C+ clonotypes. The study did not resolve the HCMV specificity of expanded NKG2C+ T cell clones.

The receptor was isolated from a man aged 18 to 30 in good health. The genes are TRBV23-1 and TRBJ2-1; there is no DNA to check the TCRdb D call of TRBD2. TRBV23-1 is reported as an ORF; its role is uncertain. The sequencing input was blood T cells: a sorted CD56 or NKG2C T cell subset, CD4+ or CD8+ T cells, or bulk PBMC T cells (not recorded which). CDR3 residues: CASSSWEAEGKEQFF.